The sequence of this T cell receptor (beta chain) was determined in a study of shared clonotypes between healthy human individuals. Turning to this clone: Its antigen is undetermined.

Points from the study as a whole: A reduction in generation probabilities was seen for non-shared clonotypes relative to those shared by all four donors.

Trimming took off 7 bases at V and 5 bases at J, with 40 bases between the two ends. This CDR3 has 22 residues. Per the germline V gene, CDR1 is LNHDA and CDR2 is SQIVND (reference sequence). TCRdb keeps only in-frame clones here, not all; method: immunoSEQ multiplex PCR. The sample yields over a million clones, 70% to 80% seen once. The material sequenced was memory CD4+ T cells from PBMCs. Subset: CD45RA-negative fraction. This chain uses TRBV19 with TRBJ2-3; D might be TRBD2 (6 bases). This TCR derives from a man aged 18-30 years in good health. Some clones in this sample may be carry-over from other donors' samples. The CDR3 region has the DNA TGTGCCAGTACCTCGAGGAGTTCCAGCGGGCCTCGCCATGCGGCCGGGTTAGATACGCAGTATTTT. It codes for CASTSRSSSGPRHAAGLDTQYF.